The TCR beta chain described here comes from a study of CD8+CD57+ T cells in acquired aplastic anemia. Findings and caveats of the study: It was found that roughly 29 CD8+ CDR3 sequences were shared between patients and controls. No significant difference in CD8+ Simpson's diversity was found between patients and controls.

As for this clonotype: Antigen: not known.

Profiling of TCR beta VDJ combinations and CDR3 sequences used genomic DNA as template. TCRdb re-called the reads with MiXCR, one entry per CDR3 protein. The sample includes some 290,000 distinct CDR3 sequences, roughly three fifths of them seen just once. Input material: sorted CD4+, CD8+, or CD8+CD57+ T cells (not recorded which) from PBMCs. The sequence derives from a human donor with severe aplastic anemia or a healthy control (not recorded which).

The CDR3 nucleotides are TGTGCCACCAGTGACACCGACAGTTTCTCCTACAATGAGCAGTTCTTC. Its protein product is CATSDTDSFSYNEQFF. V gene TRBV24-1 combines with J gene TRBJ2-1; a possible D gene is TRBD1 (5 bases). Germline lookup yields CDR1 KGHDR and CDR2 SFDVKD. V lost 4 bases, J lost 0 bases, and 12 bases lay in between. This CDR3 comprises 16 residues.